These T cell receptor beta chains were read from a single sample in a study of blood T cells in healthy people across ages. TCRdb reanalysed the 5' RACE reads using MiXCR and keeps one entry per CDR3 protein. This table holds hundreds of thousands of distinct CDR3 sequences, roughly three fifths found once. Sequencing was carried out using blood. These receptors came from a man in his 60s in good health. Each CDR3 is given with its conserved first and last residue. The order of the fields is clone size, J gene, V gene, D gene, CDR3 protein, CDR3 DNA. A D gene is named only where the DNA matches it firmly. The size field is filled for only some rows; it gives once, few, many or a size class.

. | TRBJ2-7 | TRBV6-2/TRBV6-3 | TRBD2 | CASSYSVLAGIYYEQYF | TGTGCCAGCAGTTACTCGGTACTAGCGGGGATATACTACGAGCAGTACTTC
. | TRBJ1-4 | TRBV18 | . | CASSPSAWTDSDEKLFF | TGTGCCAGCTCACCCTCGGCCTGGACAGATTCCGATGAAAAACTGTTTTTT
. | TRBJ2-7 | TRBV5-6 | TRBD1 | CASSTHTGGIIDEQYF | TGTGCCAGCAGCACCCACACAGGGGGCATAATCGACGAGCAGTACTTC
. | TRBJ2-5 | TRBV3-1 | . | CASSQANNPSTPQYF | TGTGCCAGCAGCCAAGCAAACAATCCTTCGACCCCCCAGTACTTC
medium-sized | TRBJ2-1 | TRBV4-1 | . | CASSQGWGSYNEQFF | TGCGCCAGCAGCCAAGGCTGGGGTTCCTACAATGAGCAGTTCTTC
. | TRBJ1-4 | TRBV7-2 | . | CASSLRGGEKLFF | TGTGCCAGCAGCCTACGCGGGGGGGAAAAACTGTTTTTT
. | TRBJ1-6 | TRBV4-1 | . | CASSQQTGYNSPLHF | TGCGCCAGCAGCCAACAAACAGGGTATAATTCACCCCTCCACTTT
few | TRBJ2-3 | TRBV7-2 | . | CASSLQGDTQYF | TGTGCCAGCAGCTTACAGGGGGATACGCAGTATTTT
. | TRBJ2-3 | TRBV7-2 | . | CASSLYLETDTQYF | TGTGCCAGCAGCTTATATCTTGAGACAGATACGCAGTATTTT
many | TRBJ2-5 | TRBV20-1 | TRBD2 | CSAAPAGGVQTQYF | TGCAGTGCCGCCCCAGCGGGGGGCGTACAGACCCAGTACTTC
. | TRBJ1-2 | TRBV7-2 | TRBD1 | CASSLRTGGAGGGYTF | TGTGCCAGCAGCTTAAGGACAGGGGGCGCAGGAGGTGGCTACACCTTC
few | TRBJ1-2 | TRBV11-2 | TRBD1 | CASTPAQGAAGYTF | TGTGCCAGCACCCCTGCGCAGGGGGCGGCGGGCTACACCTTC
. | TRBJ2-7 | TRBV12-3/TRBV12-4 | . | CASSFWGASYEQYF | TGTGCCAGCAGTTTTTGGGGGGCATCCTACGAGCAGTACTTC
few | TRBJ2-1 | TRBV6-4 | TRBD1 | CASSWTGGSEQFF | TGTGCCAGCAGCTGGACAGGGGGTTCGGAGCAGTTCTTC
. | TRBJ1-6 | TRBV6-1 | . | CASSESLGVGNSPLHF | TGTGCCAGCAGTGAGTCTCTTGGAGTGGGGAATTCACCCCTCCACTTT
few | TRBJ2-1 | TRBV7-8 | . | CASSREGGTSYNEQFF | TGTGCCAGCAGCCGTGAGGGAGGCACCTCCTACAATGAGCAGTTCTTC
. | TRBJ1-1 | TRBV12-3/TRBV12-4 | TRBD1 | CASSQRQGASEAFF | TGTGCCAGCAGCCAACGACAGGGGGCATCTGAAGCTTTCTTT
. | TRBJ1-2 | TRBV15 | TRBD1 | CATSRGDRGNYGYTF | TGTGCCACCAGCAGAGGGGACAGGGGGAACTATGGCTACACCTTC
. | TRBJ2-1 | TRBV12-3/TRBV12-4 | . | CASSPPDYNEQFF | TGTGCCAGCAGTCCCCCAGATTACAATGAGCAGTTCTTC
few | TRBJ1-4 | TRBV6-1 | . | CASSAPPGNEKLFF | TGTGCCAGCAGTGCCCCCCCGGGAAATGAAAAACTGTTTTTT
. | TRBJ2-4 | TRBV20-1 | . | CSASSGFSGKNIQYF | TGCAGCGCTAGTTCAGGGTTCAGTGGCAAAAACATTCAGTACTTC
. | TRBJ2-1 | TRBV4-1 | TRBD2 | CASSLFSGGFSYNEQFF | TGCGCCAGCAGCCTATTTAGCGGGGGCTTCTCCTACAATGAGCAGTTCTTC
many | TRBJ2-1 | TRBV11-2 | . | CASSLASYNEQFF | TGTGCCAGCAGCTTAGCTAGTTACAATGAGCAGTTCTTC
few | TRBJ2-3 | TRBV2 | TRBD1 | CASSGPRQGDSSTDTQYF | TGTGCCAGCAGCGGCCCTCGACAGGGGGACTCTAGCACAGATACGCAGTATTTT
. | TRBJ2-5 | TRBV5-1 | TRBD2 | CASRGTSGQETQYF | TGCGCCAGCAGGGGGACTAGCGGGCAAGAGACCCAGTACTTC
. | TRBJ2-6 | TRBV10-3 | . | CAINMKGGGLSGANVLTF | TGTGCCATCAACATGAAGGGGGGGGGCCTCTCTGGGGCCAACGTCCTGACTTTC
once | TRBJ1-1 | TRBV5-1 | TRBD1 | CASSLVTGVRNTEAFF | TGCGCCAGCAGCTTGGTGACAGGGGTTCGGAACACTGAAGCTTTCTTT
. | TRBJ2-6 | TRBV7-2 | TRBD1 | CASSPNAGLSTGAGANVLTF | TGTGCCAGCAGCCCCAACGCCGGATTATCAACAGGGGCTGGGGCCAACGTCCTGACTTTC
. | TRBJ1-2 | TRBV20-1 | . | CSAPGQGGYGYTF | TGCAGTGCCCCCGGCCAGGGTGGCTATGGCTACACCTTC
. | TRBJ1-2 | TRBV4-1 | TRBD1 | CASSRTGGTNYGYTF | TGCGCCAGCAGCCGAACAGGGGGAACCAACTATGGCTACACCTTC
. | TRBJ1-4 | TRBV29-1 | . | CSVEDPFAGEKLFF | TGCAGCGTTGAAGATCCTTTTGCGGGGGAAAAACTGTTTTTT
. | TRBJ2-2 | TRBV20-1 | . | CSATSDTGELFF | TGCAGTGCTACAAGTGACACCGGGGAGCTGTTTTTT
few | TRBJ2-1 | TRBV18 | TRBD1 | CASSETTGAYNEQFF | TGTGCCAGCTCAGAGACGACAGGGGCCTACAATGAGCAGTTCTTC
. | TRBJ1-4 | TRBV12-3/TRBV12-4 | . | CASSANRDKLFF | TGTGCCAGCAGTGCCAACAGGGATAAACTGTTTTTT
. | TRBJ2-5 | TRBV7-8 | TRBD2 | CASSSSGLGLAGDQETQYF | TGTGCCAGCAGCTCCTCCGGCTTAGGGCTAGCGGGGGACCAAGAGACCCAGTACTTC
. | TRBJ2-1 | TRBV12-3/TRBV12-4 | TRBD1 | CASSSTQGYEQFF | TGTGCCAGCAGTAGCACACAGGGGTATGAGCAGTTCTTC
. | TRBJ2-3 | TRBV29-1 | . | CSVEGKSSTDTQYF | TGCAGCGTTGAGGGCAAGTCGAGCACAGATACGCAGTATTTT
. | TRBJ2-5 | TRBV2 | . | CASSIRTSGETQYF | TGTGCCAGCAGTATACGGACGTCCGGGGAGACCCAGTACTTC
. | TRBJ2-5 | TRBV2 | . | CASSERQNQETQYF | TGTGCCAGCAGTGAAAGGCAGAACCAAGAGACCCAGTACTTC
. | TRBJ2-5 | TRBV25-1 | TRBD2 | CASSPRTSGAQTQYF | TGTGCCAGCAGTCCCAGGACTAGCGGGGCCCAGACCCAGTACTTC
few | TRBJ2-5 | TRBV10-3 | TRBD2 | CAIKAGGFQETQYF | TGTGCCATCAAAGCGGGGGGCTTCCAAGAGACCCAGTACTTC
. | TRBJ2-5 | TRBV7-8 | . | CASSQRTRGVETQYF | TGTGCCAGCAGCCAGCGGACTAGGGGGGTGGAGACCCAGTACTTC
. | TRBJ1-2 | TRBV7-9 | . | CASSLAWEPYGYTF | TGTGCCAGCAGCTTAGCTTGGGAACCATATGGCTACACCTTC
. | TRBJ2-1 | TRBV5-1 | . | CASSVLNEQFF | TGCGCCAGCAGCGTCTTGAATGAGCAGTTCTTC
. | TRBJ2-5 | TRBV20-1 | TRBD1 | CSAKGTVETQYF | TGCAGTGCGAAAGGGACAGTTGAGACCCAGTACTTC
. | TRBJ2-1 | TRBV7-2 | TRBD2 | CASSDGGGTYNEQFF | TGTGCCAGCAGCGACGGGGGGGGGACTTACAATGAGCAGTTCTTC
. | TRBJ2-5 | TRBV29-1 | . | CSAGASGTEAQYF | TGCAGCGCGGGGGCTAGCGGTACAGAGGCCCAGTACTTC
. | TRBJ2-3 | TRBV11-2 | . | CASSRRTATPGVAQYF | TGTGCCAGCAGCCGTAGAACAGCGACCCCCGGGGTGGCGCAGTATTTT
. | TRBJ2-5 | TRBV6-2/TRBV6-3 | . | CASRSVGWGRQYF | TGTGCCAGCAGAAGTGTAGGATGGGGCAGGCAGTACTTC
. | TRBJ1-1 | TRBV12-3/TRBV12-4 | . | CASSLFEAFF | TGTGCCAGCAGTTTATTCGAAGCTTTCTTT
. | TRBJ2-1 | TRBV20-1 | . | CSAPAGTSSYNEQFF | TGCAGTGCCCCGGCCGGGACAAGCTCCTACAATGAGCAGTTCTTC
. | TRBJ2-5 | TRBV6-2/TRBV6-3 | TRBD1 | CASRLAGGNEQYF | TGTGCCAGCCGTCTGGCAGGGGGCAATGAGCAGTACTTC
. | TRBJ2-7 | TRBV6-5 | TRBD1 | CASSYGTGAAYEQYF | TGTGCCAGCAGTTACGGGACAGGGGCCGCCTACGAGCAGTACTTC
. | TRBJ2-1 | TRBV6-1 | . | CASSSPGSRVEQFF | TGTGCCAGCAGTTCCCCCGGGTCTAGGGTTGAGCAGTTCTTC
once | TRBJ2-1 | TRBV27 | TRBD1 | CASQLEGGDSYNEQFF | TGTGCCAGCCAGCTCGAAGGGGGCGACTCCTACAATGAGCAGTTCTTC
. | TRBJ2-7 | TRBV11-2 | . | CASSFGPTYEQYF | TGTGCCAGCAGCTTTGGCCCCACCTACGAGCAGTACTTC
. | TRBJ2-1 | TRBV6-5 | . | CASRLGLMNNEQFF | TGTGCCAGCAGGCTGGGACTTATGAACAATGAGCAGTTCTTC
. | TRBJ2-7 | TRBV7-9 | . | CASSPWSGETGDEQYF | TGTGCCAGCAGCCCATGGTCCGGGGAAACGGGGGACGAGCAGTACTTC
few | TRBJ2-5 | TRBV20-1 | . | CSAPLGGIKETQYF | TGCAGTGCCCCCCTCGGGGGTATCAAAGAGACCCAGTACTTC
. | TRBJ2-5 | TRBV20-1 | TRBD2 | CSARDALAAQETQYF | TGCAGTGCTAGAGACGCACTAGCGGCCCAAGAGACCCAGTACTTC